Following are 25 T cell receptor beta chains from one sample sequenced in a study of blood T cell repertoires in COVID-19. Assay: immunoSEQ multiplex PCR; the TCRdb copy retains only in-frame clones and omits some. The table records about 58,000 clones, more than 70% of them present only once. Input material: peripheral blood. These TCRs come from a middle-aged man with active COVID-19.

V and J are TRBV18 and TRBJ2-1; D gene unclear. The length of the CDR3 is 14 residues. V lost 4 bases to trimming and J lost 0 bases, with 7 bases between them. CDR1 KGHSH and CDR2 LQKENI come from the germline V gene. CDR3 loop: CASSQRSSYNEQFF. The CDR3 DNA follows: TGTGCCAGCTCACAACGGAGCTCCTACAATGAGCAGTTCTTC.

CDR3: CAWSVETAYGYTF. The CDR3 nucleotides are TGTGCCTGGAGTGTAGAGACAGCATATGGCTACACCTTC. The V call is TRBV30, the J call TRBJ1-2; D is possibly TRBD1 (5 bases). This CDR3 contains 13 residues. Germline CDR1 and CDR2: GTSNPN and SVGIG (reference sequence). Trimming left V 0 bases short and J 5 bases short, with 10 bases between.

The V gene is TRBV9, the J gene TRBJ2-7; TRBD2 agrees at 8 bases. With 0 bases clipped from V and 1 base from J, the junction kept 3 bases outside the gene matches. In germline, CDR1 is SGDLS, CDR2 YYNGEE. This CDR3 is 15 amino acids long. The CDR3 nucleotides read TGTGCCAGCAGCGTAGGGTCTAGCGGGTCCTACGAGCAGTACTTC. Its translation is CASSVGSSGSYEQYF.

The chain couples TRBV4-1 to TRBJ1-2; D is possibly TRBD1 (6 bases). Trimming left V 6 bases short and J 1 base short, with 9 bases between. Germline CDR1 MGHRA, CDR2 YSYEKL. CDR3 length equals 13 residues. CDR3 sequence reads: CASRLQGNYGYTF. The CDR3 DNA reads TGCGCCAGCAGATTACAGGGTAACTATGGCTACACCTTC.

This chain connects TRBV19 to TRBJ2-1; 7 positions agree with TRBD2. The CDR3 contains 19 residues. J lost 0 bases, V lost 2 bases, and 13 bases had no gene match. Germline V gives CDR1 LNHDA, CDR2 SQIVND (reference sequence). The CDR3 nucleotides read TGTGCCAGTAGTATAAAGGCTAGCGGAGTGACCAGCTCCTACAATGAGCAGTTCTTC. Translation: CASSIKASGVTSSYNEQFF.

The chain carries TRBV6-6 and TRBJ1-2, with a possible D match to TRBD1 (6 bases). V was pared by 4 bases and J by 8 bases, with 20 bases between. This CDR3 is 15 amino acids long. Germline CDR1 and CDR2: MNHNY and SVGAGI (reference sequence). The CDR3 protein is CASSLQQGGSGGYTF. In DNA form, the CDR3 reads TGTGCCAGCAGTTTGCAACAGGGCGGGTCTGGAGGCTACACCTTC.

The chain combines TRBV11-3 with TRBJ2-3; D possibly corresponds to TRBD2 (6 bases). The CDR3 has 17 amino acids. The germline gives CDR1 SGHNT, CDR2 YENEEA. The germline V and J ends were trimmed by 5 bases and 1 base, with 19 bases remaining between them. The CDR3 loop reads CASSPRLSGDGTDTQYF. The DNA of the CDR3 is TGTGCCAGCAGCCCGCGGCTGTCGGGAGACGGCACAGATACGCAGTATTTT. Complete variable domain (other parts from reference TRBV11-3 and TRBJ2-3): EAGVVQSPRYKIIEKKQPVAFWCNPISGHNTLYWYLQNLGQGPELLIRYENEEAVDDSQLPKDRFSAERLKGVDSTLKIQPAELGDSAVYLCASSPRLSGDGTDTQYFGPGTRLTVL.

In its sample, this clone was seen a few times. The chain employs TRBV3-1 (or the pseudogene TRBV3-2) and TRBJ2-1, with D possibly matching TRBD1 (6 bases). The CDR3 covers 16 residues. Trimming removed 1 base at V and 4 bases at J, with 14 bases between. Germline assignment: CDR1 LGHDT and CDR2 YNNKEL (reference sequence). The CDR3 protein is CASSQGGTSPYNEQFF. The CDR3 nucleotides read TGTGCCAGCAGCCAAGGGGGGACAAGCCCGTACAATGAGCAGTTCTTC.

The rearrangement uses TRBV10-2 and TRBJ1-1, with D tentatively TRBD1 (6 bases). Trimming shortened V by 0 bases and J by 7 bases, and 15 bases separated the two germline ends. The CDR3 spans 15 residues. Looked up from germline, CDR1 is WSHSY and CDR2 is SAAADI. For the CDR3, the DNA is TGCGCCAGCAGTGAGTCGGAAACAGGGCCTGATGAAGCTTTCTTT. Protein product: CASSESETGPDEAFF.

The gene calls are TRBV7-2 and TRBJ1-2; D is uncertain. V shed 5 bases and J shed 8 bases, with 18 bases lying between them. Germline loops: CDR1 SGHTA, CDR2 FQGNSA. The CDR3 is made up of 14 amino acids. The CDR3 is CASSPEGNPGGYTF. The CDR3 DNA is TGTGCCAGCAGCCCGGAAGGTAATCCGGGGGGCTACACCTTC.

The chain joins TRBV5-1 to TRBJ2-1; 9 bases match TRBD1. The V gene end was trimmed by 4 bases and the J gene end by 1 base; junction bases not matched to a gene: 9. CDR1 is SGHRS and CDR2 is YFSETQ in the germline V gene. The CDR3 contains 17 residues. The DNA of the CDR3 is TGCGCCAGCAGCCGAGGACAGGGGACCAATTCCTACAATGAGCAGTTCTTC. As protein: CASSRGQGTNSYNEQFF.

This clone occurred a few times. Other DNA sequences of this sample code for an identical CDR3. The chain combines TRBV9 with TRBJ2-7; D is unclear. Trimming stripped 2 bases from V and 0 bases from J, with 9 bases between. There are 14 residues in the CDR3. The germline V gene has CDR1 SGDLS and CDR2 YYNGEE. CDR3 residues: CASSVASGSYEQYF. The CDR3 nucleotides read TGTGCCAGCAGCGTGGCTTCTGGCTCCTACGAGCAGTACTTC. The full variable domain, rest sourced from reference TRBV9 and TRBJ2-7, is DSGVTQTPKHLITATGQRVTLRCSPRSGDLSVYWYQQSLDQGLQFLIQYYNGEERAKGNILERFSAQQFPDLHSELNLSSLELGDSALYFCASSVASGSYEQYFGPGTRLTVT.

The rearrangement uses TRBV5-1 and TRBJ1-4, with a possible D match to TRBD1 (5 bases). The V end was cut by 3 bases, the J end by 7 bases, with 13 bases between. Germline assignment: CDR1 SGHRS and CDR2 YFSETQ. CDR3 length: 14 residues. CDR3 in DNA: TGCGCCAGCAGCTCGAAGCAGGGAAGTGAAAAACTGTTTTTT. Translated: CASSSKQGSEKLFF.

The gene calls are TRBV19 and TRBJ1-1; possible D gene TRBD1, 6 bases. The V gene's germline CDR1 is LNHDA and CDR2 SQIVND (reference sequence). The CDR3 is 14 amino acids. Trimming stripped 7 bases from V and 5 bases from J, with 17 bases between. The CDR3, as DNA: TGTGCCAGTAATAAGCAGGGGTCCCGTACTGAAGCTTTCTTT. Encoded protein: CASNKQGSRTEAFF.

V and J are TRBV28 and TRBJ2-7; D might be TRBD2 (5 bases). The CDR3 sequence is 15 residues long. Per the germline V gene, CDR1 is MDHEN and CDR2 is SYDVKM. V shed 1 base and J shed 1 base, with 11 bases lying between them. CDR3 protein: CASSLLEEVSYEQYF. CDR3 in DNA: TGTGCCAGCAGTTTATTGGAGGAGGTATCCTACGAGCAGTACTTC.

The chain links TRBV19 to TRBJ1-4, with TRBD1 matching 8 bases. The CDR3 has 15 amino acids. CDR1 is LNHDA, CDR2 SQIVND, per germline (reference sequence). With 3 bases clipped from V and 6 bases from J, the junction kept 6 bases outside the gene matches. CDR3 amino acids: CASSINRGEHEKLFF. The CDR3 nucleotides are TGTGCCAGTAGTATTAACAGGGGGGAGCATGAAAAACTGTTTTTT.

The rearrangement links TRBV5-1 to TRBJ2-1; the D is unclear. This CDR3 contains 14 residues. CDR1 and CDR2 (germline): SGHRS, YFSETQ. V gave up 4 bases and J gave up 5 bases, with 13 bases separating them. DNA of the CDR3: TGCGCCAGCAGCGCCGATCGGTTCCACAATGAGCAGTTCTTC. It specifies CASSADRFHNEQFF.

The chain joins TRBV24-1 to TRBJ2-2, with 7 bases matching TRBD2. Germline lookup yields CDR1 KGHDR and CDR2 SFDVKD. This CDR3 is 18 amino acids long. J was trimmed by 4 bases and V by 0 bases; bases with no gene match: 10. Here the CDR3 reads CATSDLHFSGTGTGELFF. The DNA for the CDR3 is TGTGCCACCAGTGATTTGCATTTCAGCGGGACGGGCACCGGGGAGCTGTTTTTT.

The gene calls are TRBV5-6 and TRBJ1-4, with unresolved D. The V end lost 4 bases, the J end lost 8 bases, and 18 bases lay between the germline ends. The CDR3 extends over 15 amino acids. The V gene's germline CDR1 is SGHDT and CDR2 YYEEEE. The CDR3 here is CASSPFRTPGEKLFF. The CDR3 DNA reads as TGTGCCAGCAGCCCATTTAGGACCCCGGGAGAAAAACTGTTTTTT.

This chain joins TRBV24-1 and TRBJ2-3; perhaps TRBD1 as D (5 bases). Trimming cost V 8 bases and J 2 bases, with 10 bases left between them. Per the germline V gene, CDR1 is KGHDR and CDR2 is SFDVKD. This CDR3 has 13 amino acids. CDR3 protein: CATNWGLTDTQYF. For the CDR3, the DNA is TGTGCCACCAACTGGGGCCTCACAGATACGCAGTATTTT.

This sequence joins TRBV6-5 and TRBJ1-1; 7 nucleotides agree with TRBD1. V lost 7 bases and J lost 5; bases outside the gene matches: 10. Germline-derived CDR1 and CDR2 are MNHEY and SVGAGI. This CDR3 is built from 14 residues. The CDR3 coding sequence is TGTGCCAGCAACCCGACAGGGACCGCGACTGAAGCTTTCTTT. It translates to CASNPTGTATEAFF.

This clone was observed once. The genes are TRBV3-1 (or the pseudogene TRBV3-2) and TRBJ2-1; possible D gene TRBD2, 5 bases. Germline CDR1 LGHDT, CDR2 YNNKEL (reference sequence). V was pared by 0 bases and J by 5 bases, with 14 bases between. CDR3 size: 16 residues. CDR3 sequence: CASSQDTGFKNNEQFF. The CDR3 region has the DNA TGTGCCAGCAGCCAAGATACGGGGTTTAAGAACAATGAGCAGTTCTTC.

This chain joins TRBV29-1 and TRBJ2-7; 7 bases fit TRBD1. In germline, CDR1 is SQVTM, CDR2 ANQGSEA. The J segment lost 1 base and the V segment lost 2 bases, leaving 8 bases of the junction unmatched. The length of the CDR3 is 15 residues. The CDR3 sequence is CSVERLGQESYEQYF. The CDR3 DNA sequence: TGCAGCGTTGAACGCCTCGGACAGGAGTCCTACGAGCAGTACTTC.

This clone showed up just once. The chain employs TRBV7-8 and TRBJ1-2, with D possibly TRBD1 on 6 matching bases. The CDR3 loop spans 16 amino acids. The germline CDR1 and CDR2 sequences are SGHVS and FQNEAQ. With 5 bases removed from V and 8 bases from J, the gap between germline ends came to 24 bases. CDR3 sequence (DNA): TGTGCCAGCAGCCACCCCAACTGGGGACAAGGCCAAGGCTACACCTTC. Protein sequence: CASSHPNWGQGQGYTF.

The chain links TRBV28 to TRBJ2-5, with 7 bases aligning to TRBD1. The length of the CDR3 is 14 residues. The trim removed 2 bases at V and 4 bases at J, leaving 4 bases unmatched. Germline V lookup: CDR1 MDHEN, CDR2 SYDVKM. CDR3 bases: TGTGCCAGCAGTTTAGTCGACAGGGTAGAGACCCAGTACTTC. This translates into CASSLVDRVETQYF.